These 28 T cell receptor beta chains originate from one sample sequenced in a study of T cells expressing NK-cell markers. Reprocessing the 5' RACE reads, TCRdb reports a single entry for every CDR3 protein and omits DNA. The repertoire shows approximately 440,000 distinct CDR3 sequences; the top ten hold 1.4%. Material: blood T cells: a sorted CD56 or NKG2C T cell subset, CD4+ or CD8+ T cells, or bulk PBMC T cells (not recorded which). These receptors were taken from a woman aged 45-65 years in good health.

This sequence joins TRBV29-1 and TRBJ2-7; the TCRdb D gene call, TRBD2, has no DNA to confirm it. CDR1 and CDR2 from the germline V gene are SQVTM and ANQGSEA. The CDR3 is 14 amino acids. The CDR3 sequence is CSVRIGLQSYEQYF.

The chain carries TRBV12-3 or TRBV12-4 and TRBJ1-2; the D call of TRBD1 rests on TCRdb alone, since no DNA is present to check it. This CDR3 contains 13 residues. CDR3 amino acids: CASSPAQYYGYTF.

V and J are TRBV20-1 and TRBJ2-7; as DNA is missing, the TRBD1 call by TCRdb cannot be tested. Germline V gene lookup returns CDR1 DFQATT and CDR2 SNEGSKA (reference sequence). The length of the CDR3 is 14 residues. CDR3 amino acids: CSAIAGGVTYEQYF.

The chain couples TRBV7-8 to TRBJ2-5; TCRdb indicates TRBD1, and absent DNA this call remains unverified. Germline V gives CDR1 SGHVS, CDR2 FQNEAQ. The CDR3 extends over 15 amino acids. CDR3 region: CASSLGRAIQETQYF.

V is TRBV20-1 and J is TRBJ1-4. The V gene's germline CDR1 is DFQATT and CDR2 SNEGSKA (reference sequence). The CDR3 totals 15 residues. CDR3 loop: CSASGVGGSEEKLFF.

The chain employs TRBV10-3 and TRBJ1-5. Germline V lookup: CDR1 ENHRY, CDR2 SYGVKD. This CDR3 has 13 residues. CDR3 loop: CATVEYSNQPQHF.

This chain uses TRBV6-1 with TRBJ2-7; the TCRdb D gene call, TRBD1, has no DNA to confirm it. CDR3 length equals 14 residues. Germline CDR1 reads MNHNS; CDR2 reads SASEGT. The CDR3 spells CASSKQTGVYEQYF.

The gene calls are TRBV12-3 or TRBV12-4 and TRBJ1-2; TCRdb gives TRBD1 as the D gene, but with no DNA this cannot be confirmed. This CDR3 has 14 amino acids. The CDR3 sequence is CASSLAGAGYGYTF.

The chain recombines TRBV11-3 with TRBJ2-2; TCRdb proposes TRBD2, but this gene call is untestable without DNA. The CDR3 is 14 amino acids. Germline loops: CDR1 SGHNT, CDR2 YENEEA. The CDR3 region is CASRVREFTGELFF.

The chain couples TRBV2 to TRBJ1-4; TCRdb lists TRBD1, though no DNA is available to test this call. The CDR3 runs 16 residues. Germline values: CDR1 SNHLY, CDR2 FYNNEI. The CDR3 spells CASIQYRGTTNEKLFF.

The chain has TRBV29-1 and TRBJ2-3; TCRdb proposes TRBD2, but this gene call is untestable without DNA. The CDR3 sequence is 14 residues long. CDR1 is SQVTM, CDR2 ANQGSEA, per germline. The CDR3 reads CSVLPRARTDTQYF.

J is TRBJ2-7 and V is TRBV5-5; TCRdb's D call of TRBD2 is untestable without DNA. This CDR3 comprises 15 residues. The V gene's germline CDR1 is SGHKS and CDR2 YYEKEE (reference sequence). The CDR3 is CASSLFLAGAYEQYF.

This chain joins TRBV27 and TRBJ2-3; TCRdb proposes TRBD2, but this gene call is untestable without DNA. The CDR3 runs to 16 residues. Per the germline V gene, CDR1 is MNHEY and CDR2 is SMNVEV (reference sequence). Here the CDR3 reads CASRIEAGASTDTQYF.

The rearrangement links TRBV5-1 to TRBJ2-2. The CDR3 is 15 amino acids. Germline CDR1 SGHRS, CDR2 YFSETQ. CDR3 in amino acids: CASSLSSKDTGELFF. The complete variable domain, with remaining parts taken from reference TRBV5-1 and TRBJ2-2, reads KAGVTQTPRYLIKTRGQQVTLSCSPISGHRSVSWYQQTPGQGLQFLFEYFSETQRNKGNFPGRFSGRQFSNSRSEMNVSTLELGDSALYLCASSLSSKDTGELFFGEGSRLTVL.

The rearrangement uses TRBV29-1 and TRBJ2-2; the TCRdb D gene call, TRBD2, has no DNA to confirm it. The CDR3 contains 15 residues. Germline lookup yields CDR1 SQVTM and CDR2 ANQGSEA. The CDR3 protein is CSVDDRRRAAGELFF.

The gene calls are TRBV6-5 and TRBJ1-1; TCRdb designates TRBD1, a call that cannot be tested without DNA. Germline CDR1 reads MNHEY; CDR2 reads SVGAGI. The CDR3 sequence is 14 residues long. CDR3 sequence reads: CASSYEGATLEAFF.

The gene calls are TRBV20-1 and TRBJ2-4; TCRdb's D gene call, TRBD1, goes unchecked for lack of DNA. CDR3 length: 15 residues. Germline CDR1 is DFQATT and CDR2 is SNEGSKA (reference sequence). The CDR3 is CSAREPRQYQNIQYF.

The rearrangement joins TRBV12-3 or TRBV12-4 to TRBJ2-2; TCRdb designates TRBD1, a call that cannot be tested without DNA. This CDR3 comprises 14 residues. CDR3 amino acids: CASSLATGTGELFF.

This sequence joins TRBV7-8 and TRBJ2-3; without DNA, the TCRdb call of TRBD1 cannot be checked. Per germline, CDR1 SGHVS and CDR2 FQNEAQ. The CDR3 extends over 15 amino acids. CDR3 sequence reads: CASSRSGLHTDTQYF.

This chain links TRBV19 with TRBJ2-3. Germline CDR1 is LNHDA and CDR2 is SQIVND (reference sequence). The CDR3 covers 15 residues. CDR3 residues: CASSIVGVSTDTQYF. Drawing the rest from reference TRBV19 and TRBJ2-3, the complete variable domain is DGGITQSPKYLFRKEGQNVTLSCEQNLNHDAMYWYRQDPGQGLRLIYYSQIVNDFQKGDIAEGYSVSREKKESFPLTVTSAQKNPTAFYLCASSIVGVSTDTQYFGPGTRLTVL.

The chain carries TRBV6-6 and TRBJ2-5; there is no DNA to check the TCRdb D call of TRBD2. Germline CDR1 and CDR2: MNHNY and SVGAGI (reference sequence). The CDR3 totals 16 residues. The CDR3 loop is CASSSGLAGTQETQYF.

This chain uses TRBV5-1 with TRBJ2-1; the TRBD2 assignment by TCRdb is unverifiable without DNA. This CDR3 is 15 amino acids long. Germline-derived CDR1 and CDR2 are SGHRS and YFSETQ. CDR3 sequence: CASSHGTSGSDEQFF.

The gene calls are TRBV27 and TRBJ1-2; with no DNA, the TCRdb D assignment of TRBD1 cannot be verified. The CDR3 runs to 16 residues. Germline V CDR1 and CDR2: MNHEY, SMNVEV (reference sequence). CDR3 sequence reads: CASQETGRGQSYGYTF.

The rearrangement uses TRBV10-3 and TRBJ2-7; lacking DNA, the TRBD2 call made by TCRdb goes unchecked. Germline CDR1 ENHRY, CDR2 SYGVKD. This CDR3 has 15 residues. This CDR3 reads CAISGGTSGKSEQYF.

V usage is TRBV20-1 and J usage is TRBJ1-4. The germline V gene encodes CDR1 DFQATT and CDR2 SNEGSKA (reference sequence). The CDR3 is 13 amino acids. CDR3 protein: CSARVGSGEKLFF.

This chain connects TRBV20-1 to TRBJ2-3; with no DNA, the TCRdb D assignment of TRBD1 cannot be verified. The CDR3 extends over 15 amino acids. Germline CDR1 DFQATT, CDR2 SNEGSKA (reference sequence). The CDR3: CSATPIGQYTDTQYF.

The chain joins TRBV5-1 to TRBJ2-6; TCRdb designates TRBD2, a call that cannot be tested without DNA. From germline, CDR1 is SGHRS and CDR2 YFSETQ. The CDR3 consists of 12 residues. The CDR3: CEARDSANVLTF.

The V and J genes are TRBV6-2 or TRBV6-3 and TRBJ2-3. Germline assignment: CDR1 MNHEY and CDR2 SVGEGT. CDR3 length equals 16 residues. CDR3 amino acids: CASSYALQYATDTQYF.